This TCR beta chain was captured by sequencing in a study of cytomegalovirus exposure and HLA in healthy donors (dated by TCRdb to 2015 to 2018). Context from the whole study: In an earlier analysis of under 600 of the donors, roughly 300 Gb of sequence data and roughly 100 million unique TCR beta sequences from roughly 200 million T cells were reported. Approximately 300 gigabases of sequencing data and approximately 92 million unique TCR sequences made up an early release that covered approximately 700 HLA-typed donors. Of the roughly 400 genotyped donors, around 81% fell in the genetic ancestry cluster associated with self-reported Caucasian donors. The study was designed to test whether signatures of past pathogen exposure could be identified by cataloging public T cell receptors. The study profiled the T cell repertoires of 500 to 800 subjects by immunosequencing and related them to cytomegalovirus serostatus. Along with the roughly 670-subject first cohort, a separate validation cohort of 120 different subjects was used. To predict cytomegalovirus infection status, the study combined high-throughput TCR immunosequencing, statistical association of individual TCRs with disease status, and machine learning. A later analysis re-examined previously published TCR beta repertoires from around 670 donors and added high-resolution HLA genotyping to investigate patterns of TCR occurrence. In the later analysis, no new phenotypic data were used to find candidate immune exposures; instead, reliance was placed on TCR beta sequences and their occurrence across donors. In an earlier analysis of roughly 600 of the donors, high-throughput TCR beta sequencing was used to judge whether each TCR beta V gene segment behaved as functional or pseudogenic. Donor age, sex, ethnicity and CMV serostatus were compiled alongside the repertoire data. In a later genetic analysis, genome-wide SNP genotypes for about 55% of the roughly 700 donors were used, and that subset was treated as a discovery cohort. All discovery cohort repertoires had been generated using a single sequencing platform. Class I and class II HLA loci were covered by the typing at four-digit resolution. Typing coverage differed by locus: A, B, C, DRB1 and DQB1 were typed in roughly 620-640 donors, DQA1 in 522, DPA1 in 600 to 610, and DPB1 in about 450. Roughly 5 DR-DQ haplotypes were handled as single units for association and clustering, since linkage in the cohort was strong. Among a few hundred genotyped donors of the cohort, an average of about 240,000 unique TCR beta nucleotide sequences were sequenced per donor, around 20% of them non-productive.

Note on this clone: Its cognate antigen has yet to be identified. Base qualities are not at hand, and no much larger clone is one base apart.

Preparation of the library involved the immunoSEQ multiplex PCR assay. The multiplex PCR relied on a mix of 60 forward primers for TCR Vbeta segments and 13 reverse primers for TCR Jbeta segments. The CDR3 region of rearranged TCR beta genes was amplified from genomic DNA by a multiplex PCR assay. The Illumina HiSeq System was used to sequence the amplified TCR beta libraries as 87-base-pair reads. As for how the authors treated the data: A later analysis tallied some 79 million unique TCR beta chains across the approximately 670 repertoires, and approximately 11 million of those chains were shared by two or more donors. Raw reads were error-corrected and collapsed into unique sequences by a nearest-neighbor algorithm in which closely related sequences were merged to remove PCR and sequencing errors. To assign V, D and J gene segments, CDR3 sequences were aligned to IMGT reference sequences. For a sequence to be retained, a match of at least six nucleotides was required to both a V gene segment and a J gene segment. A rearrangement counted as productive if the CDR3 had no stop codons and remained in frame with V and J, and every other rearrangement counted as non-productive. Following IMGT convention, CDR3 was defined as the stretch from the second conserved V-encoded cysteine to the conserved J-encoded phenylalanine. In an earlier analysis of some 550 of the donors, sequences lacking an unambiguous match to a single V gene segment were excluded. An earlier analysis of several hundred of the donors called V segments functional above 56.7% productive rearrangements and segregating when the between-donor standard deviation exceeded 5%. A statistical classification framework was developed to diagnose cytomegalovirus status using the catalog of TCR beta chain sequences. A later analysis assigned V and J genes by comparing TCR nucleotide sequences with IMGT/GENE-DB human TR gene sequences. A later analysis assigned CDR3 sequences and most-parsimonious VDJ recombination scenarios with the TCRdist pipeline. In a later analysis, every TCR beta chain was defined by the combination of its CDR3 amino acid sequence and its V-gene family, and reads without a unique V-gene family were dropped. In a later analysis, 450 to 600 highly shared, low-generation-probability nucleotide sequences were removed to address suspected cross-contamination and a sequencing artifact. A later analysis calculated a clonal expansion index for each public chain from normalized within-repertoire ranks of inferred template counts. In a later analysis, generation probabilities were computed using a VDJ recombination model fitted to out-of-frame rearrangements, and the results were checked against IGoR. In a later analysis, TCR-TCR, TCR-HLA and TCR-CMV co-occurrence was scored with hypergeometric tests, and a repertoire-size bias correction was applied to TCR pairs. To estimate false discovery rates, a later analysis permuted the HLA or CMV assignments 20 times. A later analysis grouped co-occurring TCRs with DBSCAN, adding TCRdist sequence similarity when clustering within HLA-allele-positive subsets. Repertoires with fewer than 30,000 or more than 120,000 public chains, plus five repertoires with anomalous nucleotide sharing, were excluded from co-occurrence clustering. TCRdb took over this immuneACCESS table, retaining in-frame rearrangements with V and J assigned. Such tables are incomplete; in checked studies, under half of the missing clones stem from an unresolved V gene, and the remainder is unexplained. D and trimming were read from the DNA, whereas the V and J calls and clone size are those reported in that table. The sample table shows about 130,000 clones, and 70% to 80% are seen once. 2.6% of the sample belongs to the ten largest clones.

Study-wide findings and limitations: Specific HLA alleles were associated with some 15,000 TCR beta sequences at a false discovery rate of 0.05 in a later analysis. In a later analysis, TCR association rates were found to vary across HLA loci, with the most associated TCRs seen for DRB1 alleles and the fewest for HLA-C alleles. The classifier was reported to diagnose cytomegalovirus status with high specificity and sensitivity in both the original and validation cohorts. In vitro tests confirmed that three of the cytomegalovirus-associated TCR beta chains recognize cytomegalovirus antigens. V-gene and J-gene trimming of TCR beta chains was associated with a missense DCLRE1C variant in a later genetic analysis, and the association was replicated in an independent cohort. According to a later genetic analysis, donors in an Asian-associated ancestry cluster had fewer N-insertions in productive TCRs than the approximately 700-donor mean. Because the 87-base-pair reads could not distinguish some IMGT-functional V segments, including TRBV6-2 and TRBV6-3, those segments were excluded. The cohort was sequenced for TCR beta chains only, and without alpha or paired-chain data the features that could be detected were limited. According to a later analysis, parvovirus B19, influenza, CMV and Epstein-Barr virus appeared linked to several top co-occurrence clusters. It was suggested by the authors that the approach could potentially be generalized to other disease states and immunological phenotypes. Presence/absence analyses assumed roughly uniform sequencing depth across donors, an assumption that may not hold. In the study, some 160 TCR beta chains were listed as associated with cytomegalovirus. In an earlier analysis of 587 of the donors, most TCR beta V segments appeared in productive rearrangements about 87% or about 30% of the time, broadly matching IMGT annotations. The sequencing pipeline was judged likely to have produced a cluster of highly shared sequence variants as a technical artifact. Linkage disequilibrium might explain the correlated functional status among segregating V segments, but an unknown experimental factor could not be excluded. A further reported finding was that TCR beta sequences accurately predicted the HLA-A and HLA-B alleles for most subjects in the first cohort. CMV serostatus was the only immune exposure information available for the cohort. A later analysis found that HLA-associated TCR beta chains were more clonally expanded and had lower generation probabilities than equally common non-associated chains. Most CMV-associated TCR beta chains appeared to be HLA-restricted in a later analysis, and the HLA associations seemed to be driven largely by CMV exposure. HLA typing was unavailable for some donors at each locus, so association tests used only the typed subset. Assigning TCR associations to individual alleles was difficult when HLA alleles, especially DR and DQ, strongly co-occurred. While some public TCRs were present in many individuals, most TCR sequences turned up only very rarely across donors. The earlier analysis of about 600 of the donors excluded roughly 17 rarely observed V segments, including chromosome 9 orphons, because counts were too low.

In total, over 600 healthy bone marrow donors made up the cohort. Cohort members were all nominally healthy when sampled, although unrecorded immune exposures were likely present. The donor tested CMV seropositive and was one of the 289 seropositive cohort members. A peripheral blood sample was provided by each donor, and peripheral blood mononuclear cells were used for TCR beta sequencing. Genomic DNA extraction from the blood cell samples was performed with the Qiagen DNeasy Blood Extraction Kit. The germline ends are 11 bases apart after V is trimmed by 3 bases and J by 5 bases. The CDR3 numbers 15 residues from cysteine through phenylalanine. Solely the CDR3 DNA is kept, with 45 bases framed from the first base. The germline V gene supplies CDR1 MNHEY and CDR2 SVGAGI.

The chain is assembled from TRBV6-5 and TRBJ1-6, and perhaps TRBD1 as D gene, on 6 matching bases. The sequenced sample was PBMCs. The sequence derives from a woman aged 60 to 75 in good health and CMV-seropositive. The nucleotides read TGTGCCAGCAGTTATGGGCAGGGGAATAATTCACCCCTCCACTTT. This encodes CASSYGQGNNSPLHF.